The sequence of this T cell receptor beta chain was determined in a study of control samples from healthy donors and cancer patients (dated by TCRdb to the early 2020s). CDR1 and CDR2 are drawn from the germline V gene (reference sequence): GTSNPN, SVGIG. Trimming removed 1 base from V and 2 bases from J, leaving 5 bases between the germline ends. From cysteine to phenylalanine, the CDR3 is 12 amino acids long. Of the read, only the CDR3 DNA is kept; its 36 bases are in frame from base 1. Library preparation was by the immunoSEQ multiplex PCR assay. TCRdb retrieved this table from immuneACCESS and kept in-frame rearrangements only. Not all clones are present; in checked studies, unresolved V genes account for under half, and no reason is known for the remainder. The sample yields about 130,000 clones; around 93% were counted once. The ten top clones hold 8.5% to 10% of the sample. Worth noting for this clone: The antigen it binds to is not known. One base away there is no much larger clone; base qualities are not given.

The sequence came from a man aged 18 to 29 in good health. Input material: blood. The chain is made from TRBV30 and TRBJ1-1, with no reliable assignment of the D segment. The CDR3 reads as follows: CAWSATNTEAFF. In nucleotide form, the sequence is TGTGCCTGGAGTGCCACTAACACTGAAGCTTTCTTT.